Included here is one T cell receptor (beta chain) sequence, with context. Its antigen remains unknown. In germline, CDR1 is SQVTM, CDR2 ANQGSEA. The CDR3 is made up of 14 amino acids. Trimming took 6 bases from V and 3 from J, leaving 17 bases between them. Moderate-to-severe activity, CAS at least 3, NOSPECS at least 4 and duration under 3 months characterized donors with ophthalmopathy. Fresh peripheral blood, roughly 9.4 ml, was the PBMC source. Beta-chain TCR CDR3 regions were amplified from RNA transcripts. First-round RT-PCR employed HTBI primers, with a second-round multiplex PCR after it. One entry per CDR3 protein results from TCRdb running MiXCR on the multiplex PCR reads. The repertoire consists of about 230,000 distinct CDR3 sequences, with about 46% occurring once and the leading ten covering 40% to 55%. This record comes from a study of Graves' ophthalmopathy and Graves' hyperthyroidism. Study summary: There was a collection of peripheral blood at initial diagnosis, before any treatment. Broader study findings: Distinction of ophthalmopathy from stable hyperthyroidism by a 13-signature model reached roughly 88% sensitivity and approximately 80% specificity.

The chain links TRBV29-1 to TRBJ1-1; D perhaps matches TRBD1 (6 bases). Specimen: peripheral blood. This sequence was found in an adult man with Graves' ophthalmopathy. In nucleotides, the CDR3 is TGCAGCGTCGGGGGGCGGGCCATGGACACTGAAGCTTTCTTT. It translates to CSVGGRAMDTEAFF.